Listed below are T cell receptor beta chains from one sample, sequenced in a study of beta chain features in type 1 diabetes. Generated by immunoSEQ multiplex PCR, the TCRdb table keeps only in-frame clones and is missing some. Found here are under 300,000 clones, about 30% of them singletons; the top ten hold approximately 4%. The material sequenced was central memory CD4+ T cells from blood. The receptor set was obtained from a man under 40 in good health. Each CDR3 is given with its conserved first and last residue. The D gene is left open where the match is weak. Some rows have no size entry. The others give once, few or many, or a class for an expanded clone.

j_gene: TRBJ1-1; abundance: few; v_gene: TRBV18; d_gene: NA; CDR3nt: TGTGCCAGCTCACCACCGAAGCCGAACACTGAAGCTTTCTTT; CDR3aa: CASSPPKPNTEAFF
j_gene: TRBJ2-1; abundance: NA; v_gene: TRBV19; d_gene: NA; CDR3nt: TGTGCCAGTAGTATTAACAGCTACAATGAGCAGTTCTTC; CDR3aa: CASSINSYNEQFF
j_gene: TRBJ2-2; abundance: few; v_gene: TRBV4-3; d_gene: NA; CDR3nt: TGCGCCAGCAGCTCTTTTGGGGCCGGGGAGCTGTTTTTT; CDR3aa: CASSSFGAGELFF
j_gene: TRBJ1-6; abundance: NA; v_gene: TRBV30; d_gene: NA; CDR3nt: TGTGCCTGGAGTTTGCAGGAGAATTCACCCCTCCACTTT; CDR3aa: CAWSLQENSPLHF
j_gene: TRBJ2-7; abundance: NA; v_gene: TRBV6-6; d_gene: NA; CDR3nt: TGTGCCAGCAGTTACGGGACGATCTACGAGCAGTACTTC; CDR3aa: CASSYGTIYEQYF
j_gene: TRBJ2-1; abundance: few; v_gene: TRBV29-1; d_gene: NA; CDR3nt: TGCAGCGTGCGAGGTGCAGGGGCCACCTACAATGAGCAGTTCTTC; CDR3aa: CSVRGAGATYNEQFF
j_gene: TRBJ2-3; abundance: NA; v_gene: TRBV15; d_gene: NA; CDR3nt: TGTGCCACCAGCAGAGAATTAAACACAGATACGCAGTATTTT; CDR3aa: CATSRELNTDTQYF
j_gene: TRBJ2-5; abundance: few; v_gene: TRBV28; d_gene: TRBD1; CDR3nt: TGTGCCAGCAGTTTAAGGACAGGGAAAGAGACCCAGTACTTC; CDR3aa: CASSLRTGKETQYF
j_gene: TRBJ2-3; abundance: few; v_gene: TRBV7-9; d_gene: NA; CDR3nt: TGTGCCAGCAGAACGGGACTGAACACAGATACGCAGTATTTT; CDR3aa: CASRTGLNTDTQYF
j_gene: TRBJ2-2; abundance: few; v_gene: TRBV9; d_gene: NA; CDR3nt: TGTGCCAGCAGTCGCGGACAGTCGAACACCGGGGAGCTGTTTTTT; CDR3aa: CASSRGQSNTGELFF
j_gene: TRBJ2-7; abundance: few; v_gene: TRBV5-6; d_gene: TRBD1; CDR3nt: TGTGCCAGCAGCGTGGACAGGGCAGAGTACGAGCAGTACTTC; CDR3aa: CASSVDRAEYEQYF
j_gene: TRBJ2-3; abundance: NA; v_gene: TRBV7-9; d_gene: TRBD2; CDR3nt: TGTGCCAGCAGCGCCCGAAGGAGCGGGGGGGCGATAAGTGGGAATACGCAGTATTTT; CDR3aa: CASSARRSGGAISGNTQYF
j_gene: TRBJ1-3; abundance: NA; v_gene: TRBV6-5; d_gene: NA; CDR3nt: TGTGCCAGCAGCTCCCCTAGCGCTGGAAACACCATATATTTT; CDR3aa: CASSSPSAGNTIYF
j_gene: TRBJ2-3; abundance: NA; v_gene: TRBV6-6; d_gene: NA; CDR3nt: TGTGCCAGCAGCTCCAGGGCAGATACGCAGTATTTT; CDR3aa: CASSSRADTQYF
j_gene: TRBJ2-4; abundance: NA; v_gene: TRBV7-8; d_gene: NA; CDR3nt: TGTGCCAGCAGCTCGGGACTAGCCAAAAACATTCAGTACTTC; CDR3aa: CASSSGLAKNIQYF
j_gene: TRBJ2-3; abundance: NA; v_gene: TRBV9; d_gene: TRBD2; CDR3nt: TGTGCCAGCAGCGTCTGGACTAGCGGAGATACGCAGTATTTT; CDR3aa: CASSVWTSGDTQYF
j_gene: TRBJ2-3; abundance: NA; v_gene: TRBV28; d_gene: NA; CDR3nt: TGTGCCAGCAGTTTAATTTCTGGGACGCAGTACTTT; CDR3aa: CASSLISGTQYF
j_gene: TRBJ2-7; abundance: many; v_gene: TRBV11-2; d_gene: NA; CDR3nt: TGTGCCAGCAGCTACACGAACCGGGACCCCTTGACCGAGCAGTACTTC; CDR3aa: CASSYTNRDPLTEQYF
j_gene: TRBJ2-1; abundance: NA; v_gene: TRBV4-3; d_gene: NA; CDR3nt: TGCGCCAGCAGCCAAGATCGTAACCCCTACAATGAGCAGTTCTTC; CDR3aa: CASSQDRNPYNEQFF
j_gene: TRBJ2-1; abundance: few; v_gene: TRBV2; d_gene: TRBD2; CDR3nt: TGTGCCAGCAGCCCCTCGGTAGCGGGGAAGAATGAGCAGTTCTTC; CDR3aa: CASSPSVAGKNEQFF
j_gene: TRBJ1-5; abundance: NA; v_gene: TRBV11-2; d_gene: NA; CDR3nt: TGTGCCAGCAGCCCCGACAGGTGGGATCAGCCCCAGCATTTT; CDR3aa: CASSPDRWDQPQHF
j_gene: TRBJ1-1; abundance: few; v_gene: TRBV15; d_gene: NA; CDR3nt: TGTGCCACCAGCAGAGAGCAGAAGTTGAACACTGAAGCTTTCTTT; CDR3aa: CATSREQKLNTEAFF
j_gene: TRBJ1-2; abundance: many; v_gene: TRBV5-1; d_gene: NA; CDR3nt: TGCGCCAGCAGCCGGGAGGACAGAAGAAACTATGGCTACACCTTC; CDR3aa: CASSREDRRNYGYTF
j_gene: TRBJ2-3; abundance: few; v_gene: TRBV7-9; d_gene: TRBD2; CDR3nt: TGTGCCAGCAGCCCGGGACTAGCGGGGCTGGCGCAGTATTTT; CDR3aa: CASSPGLAGLAQYF
j_gene: TRBJ1-5; abundance: few; v_gene: TRBV7-9; d_gene: TRBD1; CDR3nt: TGTGCCAGCAGCTTAGGGACAGGTAACCAGCATTTT; CDR3aa: CASSLGTGNQHF
j_gene: TRBJ2-1; abundance: NA; v_gene: TRBV7-8; d_gene: TRBD1; CDR3nt: TGTGCCAGCAGCAGAGGACAGGGCTCCTACAATGAGCAGTTCTTC; CDR3aa: CASSRGQGSYNEQFF
j_gene: TRBJ1-5; abundance: few; v_gene: TRBV7-9; d_gene: NA; CDR3nt: TGTGCCAGCAGCTTAGGTTTCGCGGGGAATCAGCCCCAGCATTTT; CDR3aa: CASSLGFAGNQPQHF
j_gene: TRBJ2-1; abundance: NA; v_gene: TRBV11-2; d_gene: NA; CDR3nt: TGTGCCAGCAGCTTGTCGAGCTCCTACAATGAGCAGTTCTTC; CDR3aa: CASSLSSSYNEQFF
j_gene: TRBJ2-5; abundance: few; v_gene: TRBV29-1; d_gene: NA; CDR3nt: TGCAGCGTTGAAGAGGCAGCCCAAGAGACCCAGTACTTC; CDR3aa: CSVEEAAQETQYF
j_gene: TRBJ2-7; abundance: NA; v_gene: TRBV30; d_gene: TRBD2; CDR3nt: TGTGCCTGGAGTGATCGGAGCGGGAGCTACGAGCAGTACTTC; CDR3aa: CAWSDRSGSYEQYF
j_gene: TRBJ1-6; abundance: NA; v_gene: TRBV11-2; d_gene: NA; CDR3nt: TGTGCCAGCAGCTCGGGCTCAGGGAGGGCACCCCTCCACTTT; CDR3aa: CASSSGSGRAPLHF
j_gene: TRBJ2-5; abundance: few; v_gene: TRBV30; d_gene: NA; CDR3nt: TGTGCCTGGAGACAAGATCGGGGCTTCCAAGAGACCCAGTACTTC; CDR3aa: CAWRQDRGFQETQYF
j_gene: TRBJ2-3; abundance: few; v_gene: TRBV6-1; d_gene: NA; CDR3nt: TGTGCCAGCAGTGTCAGGACGTCTAGCACAGATACGCAGTATTTT; CDR3aa: CASSVRTSSTDTQYF
j_gene: TRBJ1-2; abundance: NA; v_gene: TRBV20-1; d_gene: NA; CDR3nt: TGCAGTGCTAGGGACCCGAACTACACCTTC; CDR3aa: CSARDPNYTF
j_gene: TRBJ2-7; abundance: few; v_gene: TRBV7-2; d_gene: TRBD2; CDR3nt: TGTGCCAGCACCCCAGCGGGGATAACCTACGAGCAGTACTTC; CDR3aa: CASTPAGITYEQYF
j_gene: TRBJ2-1; abundance: NA; v_gene: TRBV28; d_gene: NA; CDR3nt: TGTGCCAGCAGTTTGCCCCGAGAGCAGTTCTTC; CDR3aa: CASSLPREQFF
j_gene: TRBJ2-7; abundance: few; v_gene: TRBV9; d_gene: NA; CDR3nt: TGTGCCAGCAGCGTGGAAGGGGGTGCGAAGCACTACGAGCAGTACTTC; CDR3aa: CASSVEGGAKHYEQYF
j_gene: TRBJ2-5; abundance: NA; v_gene: TRBV7-2; d_gene: NA; CDR3nt: TGTGCCAGCAGCTCCGAGGGGCTTAGCCCACAAGAGACCCAGTACTTC; CDR3aa: CASSSEGLSPQETQYF
j_gene: TRBJ1-3; abundance: few; v_gene: TRBV29-1; d_gene: NA; CDR3nt: TGCAGCGCCCAGGGAAACACCATATATTTT; CDR3aa: CSAQGNTIYF
j_gene: TRBJ1-3; abundance: few; v_gene: TRBV23-1; d_gene: NA; CDR3nt: TGCGCCAGCACCCGCCCGGGGCCGTGCTCTGGAAACACCATATATTTT; CDR3aa: CASTRPGPCSGNTIYF
j_gene: TRBJ2-7; abundance: few; v_gene: TRBV7-2; d_gene: NA; CDR3nt: TGTGCCAGCAGGCCGGGGGCCCTGGGGGAGCAGTACTTC; CDR3aa: CASRPGALGEQYF
j_gene: TRBJ2-7; abundance: few; v_gene: TRBV20-1; d_gene: NA; CDR3nt: TGCAGTGCTAACCCCCAAGTTCCCGAGTACTTC; CDR3aa: CSANPQVPEYF
j_gene: TRBJ2-1; abundance: NA; v_gene: TRBV7-9; d_gene: TRBD1; CDR3nt: TGTGCCAGCAGCCGGAATACAGGGGTAGGGAATGAGCAGTTCTTC; CDR3aa: CASSRNTGVGNEQFF
j_gene: TRBJ1-1; abundance: NA; v_gene: TRBV10-3; d_gene: TRBD1; CDR3nt: TGTGCCATCAGTGGGACAGGGGGCGCAGGGACTGAAGCTTTCTTT; CDR3aa: CAISGTGGAGTEAFF
j_gene: TRBJ1-6; abundance: NA; v_gene: TRBV6-5; d_gene: TRBD1; CDR3nt: TGTGCCAGCAGGGGACAGGGGCTGAATTCACCCCTCCACTTT; CDR3aa: CASRGQGLNSPLHF
j_gene: TRBJ2-7; abundance: NA; v_gene: TRBV5-1; d_gene: NA; CDR3nt: TGCGCCAGCAGCCTTAGGGCCCCACCATCATACGAGCAGTACTTC; CDR3aa: CASSLRAPPSYEQYF
j_gene: TRBJ1-6; abundance: NA; v_gene: TRBV29-1; d_gene: TRBD1; CDR3nt: TGCAGCTTTCGGGACAGGGAAAACTCACCCCTCCACTTT; CDR3aa: CSFRDRENSPLHF
j_gene: TRBJ2-7; abundance: NA; v_gene: TRBV11-2; d_gene: NA; CDR3nt: TGTGCCAGCAGCTTCGACGGGGGTTCCCTCCCGTCCCCCCTGTACTTC; CDR3aa: CASSFDGGSLPSPLYF
j_gene: TRBJ2-6; abundance: medium-sized; v_gene: TRBV7-2; d_gene: NA; CDR3nt: TGTGCCAGCAGCTTTGGATTGGCAGGGGCAGGGTTTTTC; CDR3aa: CASSFGLAGAGFF